This entry lists 21 T cell receptor beta chains sequenced from one sample in a study of blood T cells in healthy people across ages. A sample-barcoded 5' primer and a J-beta primer mix were used in a second PCR of roughly 6 to 12 cycles. TCRdb processed the 5' RACE reads anew with MiXCR; each CDR3 protein has one entry. In the table there are 450,000 to 650,000 distinct CDR3 sequences, 20% to 30% of which are singletons. These sequences were also reported in another study, on T cells of mothers and their children.

Input material: blood. Receptors originate from a boy aged 5 to 17 in good health.

This clonotype was counted a few times. The junction differs from germline at one of its ends, possibly a read error. The chain carries TRBV5-4 and TRBJ1-6; a possible D gene is TRBD1 (5 bases). Per germline, CDR1 SGHNT and CDR2 YYREEE (reference sequence). The CDR3 loop spans 16 amino acids. DNA for the CDR3: TGTACCAGCAGCGACGGGACTCCAACCTATAATTCACCCCTCCACTTT. Residues: CTSSDGTPTYNSPLHF.

This clonotype was seen more than once but under ten times. The CDR3 coding sequence is TGTGCCAGCAGCCCAGACAGGGGGTTGGGTGAGCAGTACTTC. It yields the protein CASSPDRGLGEQYF. This chain uses TRBV7-2 with TRBJ2-5; the match to TRBD1 covers 9 bases. This CDR3 has 14 amino acids. Germline loops: CDR1 SGHTA, CDR2 FQGNSA. V lost 5 bases to trimming and J lost 11 bases; unmatched junction nucleotides: 12.

The gene calls are TRBV5-1 and TRBJ1-1; TRBD1 agrees at 9 bases. CDR3 size: 16 residues. After removal of 5 bases from V and 0 bases from J, the junction contained 8 bases not matched to a gene. CDR1 is SGHRS, CDR2 YFSETQ, per germline. The DNA of the CDR3 is TGCGCCAGCAGACAGGGACAGGGCATGATGAACACTGAAGCTTTCTTT. This gives the protein CASRQGQGMMNTEAFF.

The table lists this clonotype with a few counts. V and J are TRBV5-1 and TRBJ1-1; the D gene is possibly TRBD1 (6 bases). Germline V lookup: CDR1 SGHRS, CDR2 YFSETQ. Trimming took off 2 bases at V and 2 bases at J, with 16 bases between the two ends. This CDR3 comprises 16 residues. The CDR3 DNA reads as TGCGCCAGCAGCTTAGCCGCTACAGGGATCAACACTGAAGCTTTCTTT. This encodes CASSLAATGINTEAFF. Looking up the rest from reference TRBV5-1 and TRBJ1-1 gives the full variable domain: KAGVTQTPRYLIKTRGQQVTLSCSPISGHRSVSWYQQTPGQGLQFLFEYFSETQRNKGNFPGRFSGRQFSNSRSEMNVSTLELGDSALYLCASSLAATGINTEAFFGQGTRLTVV.

Only one count was recorded for this clonotype. The J gene is TRBJ2-1, the V gene TRBV19; TRBD1 matches 8 bases. CDR1 and CDR2 from the germline V gene are LNHDA and SQIVND (reference sequence). This CDR3 contains 15 residues. Trimming took 6 bases from V and 4 from J; bases not matched to a gene: 8. The chain's CDR3 is CASSWRTGPYNEQFF. The CDR3 DNA reads TGTGCCAGTAGCTGGCGGACAGGGCCATACAATGAGCAGTTCTTC.

In its sample, this clonotype was seen a few times. V and J are TRBV4-3 and TRBJ2-5; tentatively, D is TRBD1 (6 bases). TRBJ2-7 explains the end of the DNA better; the J call may be wrong. CDR3 length equals 15 residues. Germline CDR1 is LGHNA and CDR2 is YSLEER. The CDR3 DNA is TGCGCCAGCAGCCAAGTTAGGACAGAGAGAGACGAGCAGTACTTC. Protein product: CASSQVRTERDEQYF.

The chain has TRBV2 and TRBJ2-7; 12 nucleotides agree with TRBD1. Germline V gene data show CDR1 as SNHLY and CDR2 as FYNNEI. V was pared by 2 bases and J by 5 bases, with 4 bases of the junction left unmatched. CDR3 size: 15 residues. CDR3 sequence: CASSERGQGANEQYF. The CDR3 DNA reads TGTGCCAGCAGTGAAAGGGGACAGGGGGCTAACGAGCAGTACTTC. Filled out from reference TRBV2 and TRBJ2-7, the complete variable domain reads EPEVTQTPSHQVTQMGQEVILRCVPISNHLYFYWYRQILGQKVEFLVSFYNNEISEKSEIFDDQFSVERPDGSNFTLKIRSTKLEDSAMYFCASSERGQGANEQYFGPGTRLTVT.

This clonotype was observed a few times. The chain links TRBV7-2 to TRBJ1-2; possibly TRBD1 for D (6 bases). The V and J ends lost 1 base and 7 bases respectively, with 19 bases between them. This CDR3 comprises 16 residues. From germline, CDR1 is SGHTA and CDR2 FQGNSA. The CDR3 here is CASSLVAGDTLRGYTF. The CDR3 coding sequence is TGTGCCAGCAGCTTAGTGGCGGGGGACACACTTCGTGGCTACACCTTC. Full variable domain (outside the CDR3, taken from reference TRBV7-2 and TRBJ1-2): GAGVSQSPSNKVTEKGKDVELRCDPISGHTALYWYRQSLGQGLEFLIYFQGNSAPDKSGLPSDRFSAERTGGSVSTLTIQRTQQEDSAVYLCASSLVAGDTLRGYTFGSGTRLTVV.

This rearrangement joins TRBV14 to TRBJ1-2; D may be TRBD1 (5 bases). This CDR3 region has 13 residues. Germline CDR1 reads SGHDN; CDR2 reads FVKESK. Trimming pared 2 bases from V and 6 bases from J, leaving 10 bases between. In DNA form, the CDR3 reads TGTGCCAGCAGCCAACAGGGAAGGGATGGCTACACCTTC. Translating it yields CASSQQGRDGYTF.

On this clonotype: A clone one base away is much larger, so this may be a read error. This chain links TRBV12-3 or TRBV12-4 with TRBJ2-7; D is uncertain. CDR3 length: 12 residues. V lost 2 bases and J lost 3, with 5 bases in between. In DNA, the CDR3 is TGTGCCAGCAGTTTAAATGGCTACGAGCAGTACTTC. It is translated as CASSLNGYEQYF.

This clonotype showed up just a few times. V is TRBV7-8 and J is TRBJ2-5; TRBD1 aligns across 8 bases. With the DNA end fitting TRBJ2-1 better, the J assignment may be wrong. Germline CDR1 is SGHVS and CDR2 is FQNEAQ. This CDR3 is built from 16 residues. The CDR3 protein is CASSSLDRAVDNEQFF. The CDR3 nucleotides read TGTGCCAGCAGCTCCCTGGACAGGGCTGTTGACAATGAGCAGTTCTTC.

This chain joins TRBV4-3 and TRBJ2-5, with TRBD1 identical over 8 bases. The junction had 7 bases not matched to a gene; V was cut back by 0 bases and J by 1 base. The CDR3 length is 17 residues. In germline, CDR1 is LGHNA, CDR2 YSLEER. The CDR3 nucleotides are TGCGCCAGCAGCCAAGAATTCGGGACAGGCTTCCAAGAGACCCAGTACTTC. This codes for CASSQEFGTGFQETQYF.

A few counts support this clonotype. The chain couples TRBV9 to TRBJ2-7; the match to TRBD1 covers 9 bases. CDR1 is SGDLS, CDR2 YYNGEE, per germline. After removal of 4 bases from V and 6 bases from J, the junction contained 5 bases not matched to a gene. This CDR3 comprises 13 residues. The CDR3 DNA follows: TGTGCCAGCAGCCCGGGACAGGGTATCGAGCAGTACTTC. It translates to CASSPGQGIEQYF.

CDR3 sequence (DNA): TGTGCCAGCAGCCTCCAATGGGGGGGCTCCTACGAGCAGTACTTC. Translation: CASSLQWGGSYEQYF. The J gene is TRBJ2-7, the V gene TRBV7-2; 7 bases agree with TRBD2. V shed 5 bases and J 0 bases; nucleotides not matched to a gene: 7. The CDR3 runs 15 residues. Germline CDR1 is SGHTA and CDR2 is FQGNSA.

This chain connects TRBV7-2 to TRBJ1-4; D unresolved. Germline CDR1 SGHTA, CDR2 FQGNSA. Trimming took off 0 bases at V and 4 bases at J, with 12 bases between the two ends. CDR3 size: 16 residues. The CDR3 sequence: CASSLAGPGINEKLFF. The CDR3, as DNA: TGTGCCAGCAGCTTAGCAGGACCGGGGATTAATGAAAAACTGTTTTTT.

The chain combines TRBV7-3 with TRBJ1-1, with D unclear. The CDR3 has 16 residues. Germline CDR1 SGHTA, CDR2 FQGTGA. V was pared by 1 base and J by 11 bases, with 23 bases between. DNA for the CDR3: TGTGCCAGCAGCTTAAACCCTAGGTCGGGGTACGAGAAGGCTTTCTTT. The encoded protein is CASSLNPRSGYEKAFF. Drawing the rest from reference TRBV7-3 and TRBJ1-1, the complete variable domain is GAGVSQTPSNKVTEKGKYVELRCDPISGHTALYWYRQSLGQGPEFLIYFQGTGAADDSGLPNDRFFAVRPEGSVSTLKIQRTERGDSAVYLCASSLNPRSGYEKAFFGQGTRLTVV.

The chain uses TRBV5-4 and TRBJ2-1; D uncertain. Germline V lookup: CDR1 SGHNT, CDR2 YYREEE (reference sequence). This CDR3 is built from 15 residues. Trimming removed 3 bases from V and 4 bases from J, with 14 bases in between. CDR3 DNA: TGTGCCAGCAGCTCCGCCTCAACTCGGTACAATGAGCAGTTCTTC. Translated: CASSSASTRYNEQFF.

This clonotype came up a few times. This chain joins TRBV6-2 or TRBV6-3 and TRBJ2-5, with 12 bases identical to TRBD2. The CDR3 is 16 residues long. Germline V gene sequence: CDR1 MNHEY, CDR2 SVGEGT. Unmatched junction bases numbered 6, after V lost 5 bases and J lost 2 bases. The CDR3 region has the DNA TGTGCCAGCAGTCGGACTAGCGGGATGGGGCAAGAGACCCAGTACTTC. This gives the protein CASSRTSGMGQETQYF.

J is TRBJ1-2 and V is TRBV7-2; D is ambiguous. Germline CDR1 reads SGHTA; CDR2 reads FQGNSA. The length of the CDR3 is 16 residues. Deletions cut 5 bases from V and 5 bases from J, with 21 bases between. In DNA, the CDR3 is TGTGCCAGCAGCCGAAGGCCGGACTTAGTGGGGTATGGCTACACCTTC. Residues: CASSRRPDLVGYGYTF.

This clonotype occurred a few times. Its ends do not fully match the called genes, so a read error is possible. The V call is TRBV7-7, the J call TRBJ2-5; 7 nucleotides line up with TRBD2. The CDR3 is 18 amino acids. The germline gives CDR1 SSHAT, CDR2 FNYEAQ (reference sequence). CDR3 nucleotides: TGTGCTAGCAGTGACTCACGGCCTAGCGGAGTTTACCAAGAGACCCAGTACTTC. Translation gives CASSDSRPSGVYQETQYF.

This rearrangement joins TRBV6-5 to TRBJ2-5, with D perhaps given as TRBD1 or TRBD2 (5 bases each). The DNA end favors TRBJ2-7, so the J call may be wrong. The CDR3 covers 14 residues. Germline CDR1 reads MNHEY; CDR2 reads SVGAGI. The DNA of the CDR3 is TGTGCCTGCTACCGGGGCCTTGTATCCTACGAGCAGTACTTC. Protein product: CACYRGLVSYEQYF.